This entry features one T cell receptor (beta chain) sequence. The antigen this receptor binds is unknown. The sample holds no much larger clone one base away, and base qualities are not on file. The library was generated by the immunoSEQ multiplex PCR assay. For the multiplex PCR, a mixture combining 60 forward primers for TCR Vbeta segments and 13 reverse primers for TCR Jbeta segments was used. A multiplex PCR assay on genomic DNA amplified the CDR3 region of rearranged TCR beta genes. On the Illumina HiSeq System, the amplified TCR beta libraries were sequenced as 87-base-pair reads. For the original study's pipeline: A later analysis tallied around 82 million unique TCR beta chains across the 660 or so repertoires, and about 12 million of those chains were shared by two or more donors. Raw reads were error-corrected and collapsed into unique sequences by a nearest-neighbor algorithm in which closely related sequences were merged to remove PCR and sequencing errors. V, D and J gene segments were assigned by aligning CDR3 sequences to IMGT reference sequences. For a sequence to be retained, a match of at least six nucleotides was required to both a V gene segment and a J gene segment. A rearrangement counted as productive if the CDR3 had no stop codons and remained in frame with V and J, and every other rearrangement counted as non-productive. CDR3 was defined by IMGT convention, running from the second conserved V-encoded cysteine to the conserved J-encoded phenylalanine. The earlier analysis of about 530 of the donors excluded any sequence lacking an unambiguous match to a single V gene segment. In an earlier analysis of 450 to 750 of the donors, a V segment was called functional when productive rearrangements were above 56.7%, and segregating when the standard deviation between donors exceeded 5%. A statistical classification framework was developed to diagnose cytomegalovirus status using the catalog of TCR beta chain sequences. A later analysis assigned V and J genes by comparing TCR nucleotide sequences with IMGT/GENE-DB human TR gene sequences. In a later analysis, CDR3 sequences and most-parsimonious VDJ recombination scenarios were assigned using the TCRdist pipeline. In a later analysis, each TCR beta chain was defined by its CDR3 amino acid sequence together with its V-gene family, and reads without a unique V-gene family were excluded. As a way to deal with suspected cross-contamination and a sequencing artifact, a later analysis dropped 450 to 600 nucleotide sequences that were highly shared and had low generation probability. In a later analysis, a clonal expansion index was calculated for each public chain from normalized within-repertoire ranks of inferred template counts. Generation probabilities in a later analysis came from a VDJ recombination model fitted to out-of-frame rearrangements, and those results were checked against IGoR. Hypergeometric tests were used in a later analysis to score TCR-TCR, TCR-HLA and TCR-CMV co-occurrence, with a repertoire-size bias correction applied to the TCR pairs. A later analysis estimated false discovery rates by permuting HLA or CMV assignments 20 times. In a later analysis, co-occurring TCRs were grouped with DBSCAN, and TCRdist sequence similarity was added when clustering was performed within HLA-allele-positive subsets. Co-occurrence clustering excluded repertoires with fewer than 30,000 or more than 120,000 public chains, plus five with anomalous nucleotide sharing. TCRdb limited this immuneACCESS table to in-frame rearrangements with V and J called. A share of clones is missing; checked studies link under half to unresolved V genes, and the rest is unexplained. The V and J calls and the clone size are those of that table, but D and trimming were determined from the DNA. Within this sample are some 98,000 clones, with 77% of them counted one time only. Approximately 7.7% of the sample goes to the ten largest clones.

Trimming at the junction amounts to 3 bases on V and 1 base on J, and the germline ends lie 16 bases apart. Counted from cysteine to phenylalanine, this CDR3 has 18 amino acids. Only the CDR3 portion is preserved as DNA: 54 bases, with reading frame beginning at the first base. According to the germline V gene (reference sequence), CDR1 reads MNHEY and CDR2 reads SMNVEV. The data are from a study of cytomegalovirus exposure and HLA in healthy donors (dated by TCRdb to 2016 to 2017). With respect to the entire study: An earlier analysis of about 530 of the donors reported around 280 Gb of sequence data and 117 million unique TCR beta sequences obtained from about 200 million T cells. Approximately 300 gigabases of sequencing data and tens of millions of unique TCR sequences made up an early release that covered 500 to 650 HLA-typed donors. The genetic ancestry cluster associated with self-reported Caucasian donors included 70% to 85% of the approximately 410 genotyped donors. The aim of the study was to test whether cataloging public T cell receptors could identify signatures of past pathogen exposure. The study profiled the T cell repertoires of 500 to 800 subjects by immunosequencing and related them to cytomegalovirus serostatus. In addition to the first cohort of 666 subjects, a separate validation cohort of approximately 110 different subjects was used. To predict cytomegalovirus infection status, the study combined high-throughput TCR immunosequencing, statistical association of individual TCRs with disease status, and machine learning. In a later analysis, previously published TCR beta repertoires from several hundred donors were re-analyzed and high-resolution HLA genotyping was added so that TCR occurrence patterns could be studied. Rather than drawing on any new phenotypic data, the later analysis identified candidate immune exposures from TCR beta sequences and the way those sequences occurred across donors. In an earlier analysis of around 540 of the donors, high-throughput TCR beta sequencing was used to judge whether each TCR beta V gene segment behaved as functional or pseudogenic. Donor age, sex, ethnicity and CMV serostatus were collected together with the repertoire data. Genome-wide SNP genotypes for about 60% of the roughly 700 donors were used in a later genetic analysis, which treated that subset as a discovery cohort. Every repertoire in the discovery cohort had been generated on one and the same sequencing platform. HLA typing included class I and class II loci at four-digit resolution. The number of donors typed differed by locus, with about 629-630 for A, B, C, DRB1 and DQB1, 522 for DQA1, 606 for DPA1, and approximately 470 for DPB1. A handful of DR-DQ haplotypes were treated as single units for association and clustering because of strong linkage in the cohort. Across 300 to 500 genotyped donors of the cohort, an average of roughly 230,000 unique TCR beta nucleotide sequences per donor were sequenced, and 15% to 20% of those sequences were non-productive.

General findings and caveats noted by the study authors: A group of highly shared sequence variants was considered likely to be a technical artifact of the sequencing pipeline. A later analysis reported that several top co-occurrence clusters appeared linked to parvovirus B19, influenza, CMV and Epstein-Barr virus. Because HLA typing was unavailable for some donors at each locus, only the typed subset was used in association tests. Some IMGT-functional V segments, including TRBV6-2 and TRBV6-3, could not be told apart with the 87-base-pair reads, so those segments were excluded. Because counts were too low, about 18 rarely observed V segments, including chromosome 9 orphons, were left out of the earlier analysis of some 640 of the donors. Linkage disequilibrium might explain the correlated functional status among segregating V segments, but an unknown experimental factor could not be ruled out. Roughly uniform sequencing depth across donors was assumed in presence/absence analyses, although this assumption may not hold. Cytomegalovirus status was reported to be diagnosed by the classifier with high specificity and sensitivity in both the original and validation cohorts. Three of the identified cytomegalovirus-associated TCR beta chains were confirmed in vitro to be specific for cytomegalovirus antigens. In a later analysis, the rate of TCR association differed among HLA loci, with DRB1 alleles having the most associated TCRs and HLA-C alleles having the fewest. The study gave a list of some 150 TCR beta chains associated with cytomegalovirus. A further reported finding was that TCR beta sequences accurately predicted the HLA-A and HLA-B alleles for most subjects in the first cohort. In a later analysis, HLA-associated TCR beta chains were found to be more clonally expanded and to have lower generation probabilities than equally common non-associated chains. Most TCR sequences were seen in very few donors, while some public TCRs were found in many individuals. In this cohort, only TCR beta chains were sequenced, and detectable features were limited by the absence of alpha or paired-chain data. In a later genetic analysis, a missense DCLRE1C variant was associated with V-gene and J-gene trimming of TCR beta chains, and the association was replicated in an independent cohort. At a false discovery rate of 0.05, a later analysis linked roughly 17,000 TCR beta sequences to specific HLA alleles. For the cohort, immune exposure information was limited to CMV serostatus. In a later analysis, most CMV-associated TCR beta chains were found to appear HLA-restricted, with HLA associations seemingly driven largely by CMV exposure. According to a later genetic analysis, donors in an Asian-associated ancestry cluster had fewer N-insertions in productive TCRs than the approximately 610-donor mean. It was suggested by the authors that the approach could potentially be generalized to other disease states and immunological phenotypes. In an earlier analysis of a few hundred of the donors, most TCR beta V segments were observed in productive rearrangements about 87% or about 30% of the time, broadly matching IMGT annotations. When HLA alleles, especially DR and DQ, strongly co-occurred, attributing TCR associations to individual alleles was difficult.

The cohort was made up of around 720 healthy bone marrow donors. All cohort members were sampled while nominally healthy, although unrecorded immune exposures were likely present. The donor tested CMV seronegative, placing the donor among the 300 to 400 seronegative members of the cohort. A peripheral blood sample was provided by each donor, and peripheral blood mononuclear cells were used for TCR beta sequencing. The Qiagen DNeasy Blood Extraction Kit was used to extract genomic DNA from the blood cell samples. The specimen was PBMCs. The clonotype comes from a female donor in good health and CMV-seronegative. In this chain, TRBV27 is recombined with TRBJ2-6; a tentative D call is TRBD2 (5 bases match). The DNA is TGTGCCAGCAGTTTTCGTCTGGACTTTAGGTCTGGGGCCAACGTCCTGACTTTC. It codes for CASSFRLDFRSGANVLTF.